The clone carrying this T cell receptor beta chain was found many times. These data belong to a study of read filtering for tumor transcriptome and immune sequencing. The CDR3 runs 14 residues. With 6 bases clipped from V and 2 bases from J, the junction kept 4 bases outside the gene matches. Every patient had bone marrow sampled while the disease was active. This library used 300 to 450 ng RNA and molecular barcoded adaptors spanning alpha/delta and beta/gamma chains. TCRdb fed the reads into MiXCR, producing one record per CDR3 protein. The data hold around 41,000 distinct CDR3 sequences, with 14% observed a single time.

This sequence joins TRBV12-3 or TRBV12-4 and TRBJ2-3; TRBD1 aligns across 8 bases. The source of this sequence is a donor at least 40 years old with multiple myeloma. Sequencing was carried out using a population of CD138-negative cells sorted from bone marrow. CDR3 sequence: CASRRTGITDTQYF. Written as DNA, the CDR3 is TGTGCCAGCAGACGGACAGGGATCACAGATACGCAGTATTTT.